These T cell receptor beta chains were read from a single sample in a study of response to subunit inactivated influenza vaccine. TCRdb reanalysed the RT-PCR reads using MiXCR and keeps one entry per CDR3 protein. The sample lists 500,000 to 600,000 distinct CDR3 sequences, about 8% occurring once. Specimen: PBMCs from blood, collected around 2 years after vaccination. These receptors all come from a man between 50 and 69 years old who received an inactivated influenza vaccine. Each CDR3 is given with its conserved first and last residue. D genes are given only for firm matches. The listing skips clone size in some rows; elsewhere it reads once, few, many or a size class.

v_call	cdr3_length	clone_size	j_call	d_call	cdr3_nt	cdr3_aa
TRBV24-1	14	few	TRBJ1-2	-	TGTGCCACCAGTGATTCCTTCCGCGCTTATGGCTACACCTTC	CATSDSFRAYGYTF
TRBV29-1	10	few	TRBJ1-1	-	TGCAGCGCCGCGACCGATGAAGCTTTCTTT	CSAATDEAFF
TRBV10-3	13	few	TRBJ2-5	-	TGTGCCATCGGGAGTGGCCACCAAGAGACCCAGTACTTC	CAIGSGHQETQYF
TRBV6-2/TRBV6-3	13	-	TRBJ1-2	-	TGTGCCAGCACCCCCCGGATGGTTTATGGCTACACCTTC	CASTPRMVYGYTF
TRBV4-3	17	-	TRBJ2-4	TRBD2	TGCGCCAGCAGCCAGTGGACTAGCGGGAGTGCCAAAAACATTCAGTACTTC	CASSQWTSGSAKNIQYF
TRBV14	14	-	TRBJ1-6	-	TGTGCCAGCAGCCAAGATCTGGACAGTTCACCCCTCCACTTT	CASSQDLDSSPLHF
TRBV5-1	13	-	TRBJ1-2	TRBD1	TGCGCCAGCAGCTCCGGGACAGAGGAACGCTACACCTTC	CASSSGTEERYTF
TRBV6-1	13	few	TRBJ1-5	-	TGTGCCAGCGGGCGGGCCCTCAATCAGCCCCAGCATTTT	CASGRALNQPQHF
TRBV10-3	16	-	TRBJ2-1	TRBD2	TGTGCCATCAGCTTTATAGCGGGAGGGGCTACCAATGAGCAGTTCTTC	CAISFIAGGATNEQFF
TRBV12-3/TRBV12-4	15	few	TRBJ2-7	-	TGTGCCAGCAGTTTATTGGGGACCAACTCCTACGAGCAGTACTTC	CASSLLGTNSYEQYF
TRBV12-3/TRBV12-4	15	many	TRBJ1-2	-	TGTGCCAGCAGTTTAAGTCGTCAGCTTAACTATGGCTACACCTTC	CASSLSRQLNYGYTF
TRBV20-1	14	few	TRBJ2-4	TRBD1	TGCAGTGCTAGGACAGGGTCGACCAAAAACATTCAGTACTTC	CSARTGSTKNIQYF
TRBV20-1	14	few	TRBJ2-2	-	TGCAGTGCCCCTACTTTGGAGGCGGCCGGGGAGCTGTTTTTT	CSAPTLEAAGELFF
TRBV25-1	13	few	TRBJ1-2	TRBD1	TGTGCCAGCAGTGTCGGGACAGAATATGGCTACACCTTC	CASSVGTEYGYTF
TRBV20-1	16	-	TRBJ1-2	TRBD1	TGCAGTGCCAGGACTGGGACAGGGGCGAATAACTATGGCTACACCTTC	CSARTGTGANNYGYTF
TRBV12-3/TRBV12-4	16	few	TRBJ2-5	TRBD2	TGTGCCAGCAGTCGGACTAGCGGGAGTCTCCCTGAGACCCAGTACTTC	CASSRTSGSLPETQYF
TRBV6-5	11	many	TRBJ2-5	-	TGTGCCAGCCTCCTGGGAGAGACCCAGTACTTC	CASLLGETQYF
TRBV28	15	few	TRBJ2-7	-	TGTGCCAGCAGTGATACCGGGACGGCGAACTACGAGCAGTACTTC	CASSDTGTANYEQYF
TRBV10-3	15	many	TRBJ1-1	-	TGTGCCATCAGCCCAAGAGCGACCTCCGGTACTGAAGCTTTCTTT	CAISPRATSGTEAFF
TRBV10-3	17	many	TRBJ1-1	-	TGTGCCATCAGTGAGTCGGCGGACCGCCGGTTGAACACTGAAGCTTTCTTT	CAISESADRRLNTEAFF
TRBV20-1	15	-	TRBJ2-5	TRBD1	TGCAGTGCTACAAGACAGGGTCACTATCAAGAGACCCAGTACTTC	CSATRQGHYQETQYF
TRBV28	16	few	TRBJ1-5	-	TGTGCCAGCAGGCCTGGAGGGGAGGGTAGCAATCAGCCCCAGCATTTT	CASRPGGEGSNQPQHF
TRBV7-2	17	many	TRBJ2-7	TRBD2	TGTGCCAGCAGCCCAATCGGACTAGCGGGAGGCTCCTACGAGCAGTACTTC	CASSPIGLAGGSYEQYF
TRBV12-3/TRBV12-4	14	-	TRBJ2-5	TRBD1	TGTGCCAGCAGTTTAGGACAGGGGATGAAGACCCAGTACTTC	CASSLGQGMKTQYF
TRBV7-9	12	many	TRBJ1-1	-	TGTGCCAGCAGCTTAGCGGGTACCGGAGCTTTCTTT	CASSLAGTGAFF
TRBV20-1	16	few	TRBJ1-1	-	TGCAGTGCTAGATTCGGGTATGGGACCCTGAACACTGAAGCTTTCTTT	CSARFGYGTLNTEAFF